The entry that follows covers one T cell receptor beta chain sequence. Antigen specificity is unknown. This sample is drawn from a study of blood T cells in healthy people across ages. Study-level results: While age rose, TCR beta diversity per million T cells dropped in a roughly linear way. Naive T cell percentage strongly correlated with TCR beta diversity. No conclusive comparison of naive versus antigen-experienced cells was possible with unsorted PBMCs.

A second PCR of roughly 7 to 11 cycles used a sample-barcoded 5' primer and a J-beta primer mix. TCRdb fed the 5' RACE reads into MiXCR, producing one record per CDR3 protein. Of approximately 880,000 distinct CDR3 sequences listed, roughly 48% were seen once; the top ten hold 13%. This CDR3 region has 15 residues. V shed 5 bases, J shed 1 base, and the junction held 9 bases outside the gene matches. The germline CDR1 and CDR2 sequences are DFQATT and SNEGSKA (reference sequence). PBMCs were isolated at a quantity of at least 6 million per sample. The clonotype originates from a man younger than 40 in good health. The sequenced sample consisted of blood. The chain couples TRBV20-1 to TRBJ1-2; 8 positions agree with TRBD1. The CDR3 region has the DNA TGCAGTGCTTCTCCTGGACAGGGTCTTAACTATGGCTACACCTTC. Protein sequence: CSASPGQGLNYGYTF.